The present T cell receptor beta chain was sequenced within a study of shared clonotypes between healthy human individuals. On the study more broadly: The study enrolled two women and three men aged 18 to 49.

In the authors' workflow: As immunoSEQ supplied junction-only sequences (without quality scores), filtering differed. Profiling relied on immunoSEQ multiplex PCR, and the TCRdb table lists in-frame clones only, not all of them. That table supplies the V and J calls and clone size; D and trimming were determined from the DNA. The profile shows around 600,000 clones, roughly 98% of them singletons. This CDR3 has 15 residues. V was clipped by 8 bases and J by 1 base, with 16 bases between them. CDR1 and CDR2 (germline): SEHNR, FQNEAQ (reference sequence). CD45RO-negative, CCR7-positively selected cells formed the naive CD8 fraction, excluding terminally differentiated effector memory CD45RA+ cells.

V usage is TRBV7-9 and J usage is TRBJ2-3; no clear D. The receptor's source is a man aged 25-40 years in good health. The sequenced material came from naive CD8+ T cells sorted from blood. The CDR3 region is CASGWLETRTDTQYF. As DNA, the CDR3 is TGTGCCAGCGGGTGGTTAGAAACCCGCACAGATACGCAGTATTTT. Full variable domain (missing parts from reference TRBV7-9 and TRBJ2-3): DTGVSQNPRHKITKRGQNVTFRCDPISEHNRLYWYRQTLGQGPEFLTYFQNEAQLEKSRLLSDRFSAERPKGSFSTLEIQRTEQGDSAMYLCASGWLETRTDTQYFGPGTRLTVL.